The rows below give T cell receptor beta chains drawn from one sample of a study of Ad26.COV2.S vaccination and SARS-CoV-2 variants. Generated by immunoSEQ multiplex PCR, the TCRdb table keeps only in-frame clones and is missing some. The sample yields around 450,000 clones, around 90% seen once. The starting material was peripheral blood, obtained in a trial of Ad26.COV2.S vaccine versus placebo. The receptor source for this set is a person between 18 and 59 years old who received the Ad26.COV2.S COVID-19 vaccine or a placebo. CDR3s include the opening cysteine and the closing phenylalanine or tryptophan. D genes are given only for firm matches. Expanded clones are given a class, and other clones once, few, many or no size at all.

J: TRBJ2-3
V: TRBV18
D: TRBD1
size: .
DNA: TGTGCCAGCTCACCTGGGACAGCTGGCACAGATACGCAGTATTTT
CDR3: CASSPGTAGTDTQYF

J: TRBJ1-5
V: TRBV5-8
D: .
size: .
DNA: TGTGCCAGCAGCTTTACGGACGGGTTAAATCAGCCCCAGCATTTT
CDR3: CASSFTDGLNQPQHF

J: TRBJ2-2
V: TRBV18
D: .
size: .
DNA: TGTGCCAGCTCACCCAAATTGACCGGGGAGCTGTTTTTT
CDR3: CASSPKLTGELFF

J: TRBJ2-3
V: TRBV12-5
D: .
size: .
DNA: TGTGCTAGTGGTTTGGGGGAGGGGGCGGGAGGCATCACAGATACGCAGTATTTT
CDR3: CASGLGEGAGGITDTQYF

J: TRBJ2-1
V: TRBV12-3/TRBV12-4
D: TRBD2
size: .
DNA: TGTGCCAGCCAGGCGCGGGAGGTTCAGCAGTTCTTC
CDR3: CASQAREVQQFF

J: TRBJ2-3
V: TRBV7-2
D: TRBD2
size: .
DNA: TGTGCCAGCAGGATAGCGGGGACTAGCACAGATACGCAGTATTTT
CDR3: CASRIAGTSTDTQYF

J: TRBJ2-5
V: TRBV2
D: TRBD2
size: .
DNA: TGTGCCAGCAAGCGGGAGGAGACCCAGTACTTC
CDR3: CASKREETQYF

J: TRBJ2-7
V: TRBV5-1
D: TRBD1
size: .
DNA: TGCGCCAGCAGCAGTGACAGGGGAGTTGGCCGCGAGCAGTACTTC
CDR3: CASSSDRGVGREQYF

J: TRBJ2-7
V: TRBV7-9
D: .
size: .
DNA: TGTGCCAGCAGCCCGGGGGCCTCCTACGAGCAGTACTTC
CDR3: CASSPGASYEQYF

J: TRBJ1-1
V: TRBV27
D: .
size: .
DNA: TGTGCCAGCAGTTTCAAGGTAGGACAGTCACATGAAGCTTTCTTT
CDR3: CASSFKVGQSHEAFF

J: TRBJ1-5
V: TRBV9
D: .
size: .
DNA: TGTGCCAGCAGCGAGGAGGGGTTCGGCAATCAGCCCCAGCATTTT
CDR3: CASSEEGFGNQPQHF

J: TRBJ2-1
V: TRBV7-3
D: TRBD1
size: .
DNA: TGTGCCAGCAGCTTAAGTGAGGGGGCTGGAAATGAGCAGTTCTTC
CDR3: CASSLSEGAGNEQFF

J: TRBJ2-5
V: TRBV9
D: .
size: .
DNA: TGTGCCAGCAGCGTAGCGGTAGCTGGGGGAAAAGAGACCCAGTACTTC
CDR3: CASSVAVAGGKETQYF

J: TRBJ2-3
V: TRBV5-1
D: TRBD2
size: few
DNA: TGCGCCAGCAGCCGGAGTGGTCTAGCGGGAACAGATACGCAGTATTTT
CDR3: CASSRSGLAGTDTQYF

J: TRBJ2-5
V: TRBV4-2
D: .
size: .
DNA: TGTGCCAGCAGCCAAGATGGGTCACAAGAGACCCAGTACTTC
CDR3: CASSQDGSQETQYF

J: TRBJ2-3
V: TRBV10-3
D: TRBD2
size: .
DNA: TGTGCCATCAGCCCTAGCGGGGGCACAGATACGCAGTATTTT
CDR3: CAISPSGGTDTQYF

J: TRBJ2-7
V: TRBV29-1
D: TRBD2
size: .
DNA: TGCAGCGTTGAGGGGGGGACCTTGGGATACGAGCAGTACTTC
CDR3: CSVEGGTLGYEQYF

J: TRBJ1-1
V: TRBV6-6
D: .
size: .
DNA: TGTGCCAGCAGCTACCGAGGGGGGCACAACACTGAAGCTTTCTTT
CDR3: CASSYRGGHNTEAFF

J: TRBJ1-5
V: TRBV7-7
D: .
size: .
DNA: TGTGCCAGCAGCTCGACCAACAGGTCTTGCAATCAGCCCCAGCATTTT
CDR3: CASSSTNRSCNQPQHF

J: TRBJ2-7
V: TRBV3-1/TRBV3-2
D: .
size: .
DNA: TGTGCCAGCAGCCAAGATCCAGGGCCCTACGAGCAGTACTTC
CDR3: CASSQDPGPYEQYF

J: TRBJ2-5
V: TRBV5-5
D: .
size: .
DNA: TGTGCCAGCAGCTTGGAGGAGACCCAGTACTTC
CDR3: CASSLEETQYF

J: TRBJ2-1
V: TRBV11-2
D: TRBD2
size: .
DNA: TGTGCCAGCAGCCACTCCCGGGCGACGGTAGCGGGTGGCAATGAGCAGTTCTTC
CDR3: CASSHSRATVAGGNEQFF

J: TRBJ2-5
V: TRBV29-1
D: .
size: .
DNA: TGCAGCGCTAACAGTGGAGGGACCCAGTACTTC
CDR3: CSANSGGTQYF

J: TRBJ2-3
V: TRBV19
D: .
size: .
DNA: TGTGCCACCCACAGTGGAGGTAGCACAGATACGCAGTATTTT
CDR3: CATHSGGSTDTQYF

J: TRBJ2-7
V: TRBV7-6
D: .
size: .
DNA: TGTGCCAGCAGCTTGCAGGGGCGGAAAAACGAGCAGTACTTC
CDR3: CASSLQGRKNEQYF

J: TRBJ2-4
V: TRBV27
D: .
size: .
DNA: TGTGCCAGCAGTTTATCGGGTGATTTGGGGGCCAAAAACATTCAGTACTTC
CDR3: CASSLSGDLGAKNIQYF

J: TRBJ1-1
V: TRBV27
D: .
size: .
DNA: TGTGCCAGCAGGTCTCAATCCCCCTCTGGTGGCACTGAAGCTTTCTTT
CDR3: CASRSQSPSGGTEAFF

J: TRBJ2-3
V: TRBV4-1
D: .
size: .
DNA: TGCGCCAGCAGCCAAGGTAACAGGGCGACAGATACGCAGTATTTT
CDR3: CASSQGNRATDTQYF

J: TRBJ2-1
V: TRBV5-6
D: .
size: .
DNA: TGTGCCAGCACCTCTACAGGGAGGAATGAGCAGTTCTTC
CDR3: CASTSTGRNEQFF

J: TRBJ2-7
V: TRBV7-9
D: .
size: .
DNA: TGTGCCAGCAGCTTAGTAGGGAGTCGCTCCTACGAGCAGTACTTC
CDR3: CASSLVGSRSYEQYF

J: TRBJ2-1
V: TRBV12-3/TRBV12-4
D: TRBD2
size: .
DNA: TGTGCCAGCAGGTGGCGGGAGGCTTCTGAGCAGTTCTTC
CDR3: CASRWREASEQFF

J: TRBJ1-3
V: TRBV12-3/TRBV12-4
D: .
size: .
DNA: TGTGCCAGCACCCCACGGGCTGGAAACACCATATATTTT
CDR3: CASTPRAGNTIYF

J: TRBJ1-3
V: TRBV2
D: TRBD1
size: .
DNA: TGTGCCAGCAGTAACCTCCACCGGGACAGGGGGCGAGGAAACACCATATATTTT
CDR3: CASSNLHRDRGRGNTIYF

J: TRBJ2-7
V: TRBV7-9
D: .
size: .
DNA: TGTGCCAGCAGCTTAGTTAGTCTCCCCTACGAGCAGTACTTC
CDR3: CASSLVSLPYEQYF

J: TRBJ2-7
V: TRBV7-8
D: .
size: .
DNA: TGTGCCAGCAGCTTATTTGCACAGGGCCCTTACGAGCAGTACTTC
CDR3: CASSLFAQGPYEQYF

J: TRBJ2-2
V: TRBV7-3
D: TRBD2
size: .
DNA: TGTGCCAGCAGCCTAGCGGGAGGCGGAACCGGGGAGCTGTTTTTT
CDR3: CASSLAGGGTGELFF

J: TRBJ2-7
V: TRBV2
D: TRBD2
size: .
DNA: TGTGCCAGCAGTGAAGCATATCTGGGCGGGGGCTACGAGCAGTACTTC
CDR3: CASSEAYLGGGYEQYF

J: TRBJ1-2
V: TRBV5-1
D: .
size: .
DNA: TGCGCCAGCAGCTTGGAAGGGTCTGTGGCTAACTATGGCTACACCTTC
CDR3: CASSLEGSVANYGYTF

J: TRBJ2-7
V: TRBV19
D: TRBD2
size: .
DNA: TGTGCCAGTAGTATAGCCCGGGGACTAGCGGGAGCCTACGAGCAGTACTTC
CDR3: CASSIARGLAGAYEQYF

J: TRBJ1-2
V: TRBV25-1
D: .
size: .
DNA: TGTGCCAGCAGTGATCAGGGGAACTATGGCTACACCTTC
CDR3: CASSDQGNYGYTF

J: TRBJ2-7
V: TRBV5-5
D: TRBD1
size: .
DNA: TGTGCCAGCAGCTCAGCTGGACAGGGCCACGAGCAGTACTTC
CDR3: CASSSAGQGHEQYF

J: TRBJ2-4
V: TRBV5-1
D: TRBD2
size: .
DNA: TGCGCCAGCAGCTTGGCCGGGACTAGCGGGAGGGCCGTTCAGTACTTC
CDR3: CASSLAGTSGRAVQYF

J: TRBJ2-1
V: TRBV6-2/TRBV6-3
D: TRBD2
size: .
DNA: TGTGCCAGCAGTTACTCGCCCGCGACTAGCGGGATTTACAATGAGCAGTTCTTC
CDR3: CASSYSPATSGIYNEQFF

J: TRBJ2-3
V: TRBV11-3
D: TRBD1
size: .
DNA: TGTGCCAGCAGCTTAGGGGACAGGTCCTCACCCACAGATACGCAGTATTTT
CDR3: CASSLGDRSSPTDTQYF

J: TRBJ1-5
V: TRBV30
D: TRBD1
size: .
DNA: TGTGCCTTGGGACAGCTGGGGGGACCCCAGCATTTT
CDR3: CALGQLGGPQHF

J: TRBJ2-5
V: TRBV15
D: .
size: .
DNA: TGTGCCACCAGCCCCAGTGCAGGGACCCAAGAGACCCAGTACTTC
CDR3: CATSPSAGTQETQYF

J: TRBJ1-6
V: TRBV25-1
D: .
size: .
DNA: TGTGCCAGCAGTGAACCAGGGGACTCACCCCTCCACTTT
CDR3: CASSEPGDSPLHF

J: TRBJ2-1
V: TRBV27
D: TRBD2
size: .
DNA: TGTGCCAGCAGAAATATCGGGAGGGGACTCAATGAGCAGTTCTTC
CDR3: CASRNIGRGLNEQFF

J: TRBJ1-6
V: TRBV5-5
D: .
size: .
DNA: TGTGCCAGCAGACGAGACAAAAATTCACCCCTCCACTTT
CDR3: CASRRDKNSPLHF

J: TRBJ2-7
V: TRBV5-6
D: TRBD1
size: .
DNA: TGTGCCAGCAGCTTGGCCCCGACAGGGGGCATATACGAGCAGTACTTC
CDR3: CASSLAPTGGIYEQYF

J: TRBJ2-1
V: TRBV4-3
D: TRBD1
size: .
DNA: TGCACCAGCAGACCTAACCCGGGACAGGGAGCCTACAATGAGCAGTTCTTC
CDR3: CTSRPNPGQGAYNEQFF

J: TRBJ2-7
V: TRBV7-2
D: .
size: .
DNA: TGTGCCAGCAGCTTAGGGCGCAGGGGAGAGACCTACGAGCAGTACTTC
CDR3: CASSLGRRGETYEQYF

J: TRBJ2-7
V: TRBV7-9
D: .
size: .
DNA: TGTGCCAGCAGCCCCGGGACTCAAATTAGCGAGCAGTACTTC
CDR3: CASSPGTQISEQYF

J: TRBJ1-2
V: TRBV7-9
D: .
size: once
DNA: TGTGCCAGCAGCACCGGACAGAGATATGGCTACACCTTC
CDR3: CASSTGQRYGYTF

J: TRBJ1-2
V: TRBV12-3/TRBV12-4
D: .
size: once
DNA: TGTGCCAGCAGTTGGGAGGGGGGCGGCTACACCTTC
CDR3: CASSWEGGGYTF